The rows below give T cell receptor beta chains drawn from one sample of a study of human T cells and chemical hapten exposure. TCRdb analysed the RACE reads with MiXCR anew, one entry per CDR3 protein. The table shows roughly 100,000 distinct CDR3 sequences, with about 10% occurring only once. Sequenced input: whole blood. These receptors all stem from a female donor in good health. Some clones in this sample may be carry-over from other donors' samples. CDR3s include the opening cysteine and the closing phenylalanine or tryptophan. D genes are given only for firm matches. Clone size, where shown, is once, few, many, or a class for clones that have expanded.

J gene: TRBJ2-4
clone size: few
V gene: TRBV13
D gene: NA
CDR3 DNA: TGTGCCAGCAGCCCTTCCGACAGCCTACTAGCCAAAAACATTCAGTACTTC
CDR3 protein: CASSPSDSLLAKNIQYF

J gene: TRBJ1-1
clone size: NA
V gene: TRBV6-6
D gene: NA
CDR3 DNA: TGTGCCAGCAGTTACGGTGCGGGGGGCCCTGAAGCTTTCTTT
CDR3 protein: CASSYGAGGPEAFF

J gene: TRBJ1-1
clone size: few
V gene: TRBV21-1
D gene: NA
CDR3 DNA: TGTGCCAGCTACCGAGGGGGCGAGGTACCTGAAGCTTTCTTT
CDR3 protein: CASYRGGEVPEAFF

J gene: TRBJ1-2
clone size: few
V gene: TRBV29-1
D gene: NA
CDR3 DNA: TGCAGCGTTGATTCCCCCGGGCACTATGGCTACACCTTC
CDR3 protein: CSVDSPGHYGYTF

J gene: TRBJ2-1
clone size: few
V gene: TRBV6-6
D gene: TRBD2
CDR3 DNA: TGTGCCAGCAGTCAGAGCGGGAGTGCTTACAATGAGCAGTTCTTC
CDR3 protein: CASSQSGSAYNEQFF

J gene: TRBJ2-1
clone size: few
V gene: TRBV7-2
D gene: NA
CDR3 DNA: TGTGCCAGCAGCTTATACCTGGGGGAAGGAGTGTACAATGAGCAGTTCTTC
CDR3 protein: CASSLYLGEGVYNEQFF

J gene: TRBJ1-1
clone size: few
V gene: TRBV2
D gene: NA
CDR3 DNA: TGTGCCAGCAAAGTCGCGGGGCTAAACACTGAAGCTTTCTTT
CDR3 protein: CASKVAGLNTEAFF

J gene: TRBJ1-1
clone size: NA
V gene: TRBV20-1
D gene: NA
CDR3 DNA: TGCAGTGCTAGAGAGGGTCAGATGAACACTGAAGCTTTCTTT
CDR3 protein: CSAREGQMNTEAFF

J gene: TRBJ2-3
clone size: NA
V gene: TRBV7-2
D gene: TRBD2
CDR3 DNA: TGTGCCAGCAGCTGGACTAGCGGGAGGGCCGGAGATACGCAGTATTTT
CDR3 protein: CASSWTSGRAGDTQYF

J gene: TRBJ2-1
clone size: NA
V gene: TRBV5-1
D gene: TRBD2
CDR3 DNA: TGCGCCAGCAGCCCACAAGGAGCGGGAGCTCCCAATGAGCAGTTCTTC
CDR3 protein: CASSPQGAGAPNEQFF

J gene: TRBJ2-7
clone size: NA
V gene: TRBV7-2
D gene: TRBD2
CDR3 DNA: TGTGCCAGCAGCTTGGGGACTAGCGGGAGTAGCAAGCAGTACTTC
CDR3 protein: CASSLGTSGSSKQYF

J gene: TRBJ1-1
clone size: NA
V gene: TRBV6-1
D gene: NA
CDR3 DNA: TGTGCCACCCGGCCTCTGAACACTGAAGCTTTCTTT
CDR3 protein: CATRPLNTEAFF

J gene: TRBJ1-4
clone size: few
V gene: TRBV29-1
D gene: NA
CDR3 DNA: TGCAGCGTTGGTGGAGGGGGTGAAAAACTGTTTTTT
CDR3 protein: CSVGGGGEKLFF

J gene: TRBJ1-3
clone size: few
V gene: TRBV2
D gene: NA
CDR3 DNA: TGTGCCAGCTTCTGGGCCCTGGACGGAACTGGAAACACCATATATTTT
CDR3 protein: CASFWALDGTGNTIYF

J gene: TRBJ2-1
clone size: few
V gene: TRBV29-1
D gene: NA
CDR3 DNA: TGCAGCGTTGAAGATCCCACGGCAGGGGATCGCGAGCAGTTCTTC
CDR3 protein: CSVEDPTAGDREQFF

J gene: TRBJ2-7
clone size: NA
V gene: TRBV6-6
D gene: NA
CDR3 DNA: TGTGCCAGCAAAGTCAGGGACTCCTACGAGCAGTACTTC
CDR3 protein: CASKVRDSYEQYF

J gene: TRBJ2-5
clone size: many
V gene: TRBV7-9
D gene: NA
CDR3 DNA: TGTGCCAGCAGCTGGGACTCCCAAGAGACCCAGTACTTC
CDR3 protein: CASSWDSQETQYF

J gene: TRBJ1-1
clone size: NA
V gene: TRBV6-6
D gene: NA
CDR3 DNA: TGTGCCAGCTACAGAACACCGAACACTGAAGCTTTCTTT
CDR3 protein: CASYRTPNTEAFF

J gene: TRBJ2-7
clone size: NA
V gene: TRBV18
D gene: TRBD2
CDR3 DNA: TGTGCCAGCTCACACGGGCAAACTAGCGAACAGTACGAGCAGTACTTC
CDR3 protein: CASSHGQTSEQYEQYF

J gene: TRBJ1-2
clone size: many
V gene: TRBV11-2
D gene: NA
CDR3 DNA: TGTGCCAGCAGCTTGGACACAGCAGCCTATGGCTACACCTTC
CDR3 protein: CASSLDTAAYGYTF

J gene: TRBJ2-1
clone size: NA
V gene: TRBV24-1
D gene: TRBD2
CDR3 DNA: TGTGCCACCAGTGACCCCCAGCGGGAGGGCAAGAATGAGCAGTTCTTC
CDR3 protein: CATSDPQREGKNEQFF

J gene: TRBJ1-2
clone size: few
V gene: TRBV18
D gene: NA
CDR3 DNA: TGTGCCAGCTCACCCGGAGTCGATTACTATGGCTACACCTTC
CDR3 protein: CASSPGVDYYGYTF

J gene: TRBJ2-5
clone size: many
V gene: TRBV9
D gene: NA
CDR3 DNA: TGTGCCAGCAGCCCCAGGAGCGAAGAGACCCAGTACTTC
CDR3 protein: CASSPRSEETQYF

J gene: TRBJ2-1
clone size: many
V gene: TRBV7-2
D gene: NA
CDR3 DNA: TGTGCCAGCAGCAAAAACGAGGGCTCCTACAATGAGCAGTTCTTC
CDR3 protein: CASSKNEGSYNEQFF